This TCR beta chain was identified during a study of human T cells and chemical hapten exposure. About the research overall: Patch tests delivered 0.01% DPC to the upper back and were evaluated at 6 days. Across samples, TCR yields varied, mostly owing to small differences in pooled library volumes. Study-level results: Expanded TCRs made up significantly more big CDR3 similarity clusters than controls did.

As for time point: pre-sensitization, week 0. Treatment in this sample: therapeutic diphenylcyclopropenone sensitization with weekly scalp DPC. Many counts were recorded for this clonotype. Its specificity is not known. J lost 9 bases, V lost 6 bases, and 9 bases had no gene match. CDR3 length: 15 amino acids. The germline V gene encodes CDR1 SGHTA and CDR2 FQGTGA. Study processing details: Per sample, the median was approximately 96,000 TCRs, with values from around 25,000 to 690,000. TCRdb itself ran the RACE reads through MiXCR, one entry per CDR3 protein. TCRdb's processing, not the authors' own work, is the source of the V and J calls. The sample records tens of thousands of distinct CDR3 sequences, 10% to 11% being singletons.

The origin of this receptor is a woman aged 50 to 60 with alopecia areata. Some clones in this sample may be carry-over from other donors' samples. V usage is TRBV7-3 and J usage is TRBJ2-5, with TRBD2 matching over 14 bases. The sequences come from whole blood, collected in connection with sensitization to the hapten diphenylcyclopropenone (DPC). This CDR3 is CASSQGLAGGGAQYF. DNA for the CDR3: TGTGCCAGCAGTCAAGGACTAGCGGGAGGTGGGGCCCAGTACTTC.